Below, 31 T cell receptor beta chains from the same sample are listed, as sequenced in a study of beta chain features in type 1 diabetes. Broader study findings: People with Type 1 diabetes carried modestly yet significantly shorter TCRB CDR3s in all four CD4+ subsets.

The antigens for these receptors are not known. Reverse transcription of all isolated RNA meant that expressed TCRB transcripts were sequenced. TCRdb's copy holds only in-frame clones and misses some; the assay was immunoSEQ multiplex PCR. The sample records 310,000 or so clones, about 15% being singletons. Specimen: naive CD4+ T cells from blood. Every receptor here comes from a man in his late teens or twenties with type 1 diabetes.

The chain combines TRBV18 with TRBJ2-5; 10 nucleotides align to TRBD1. Per the germline V gene, CDR1 is KGHSH and CDR2 is LQKENI. This CDR3 region has 15 residues. J gave up 7 bases and V 3 bases, and 8 bases lay outside the gene matches. The CDR3 loop is CASSPSTGGLGTQYF. CDR3 DNA: TGTGCCAGCTCACCGTCGACAGGGGGCTTGGGGACCCAGTACTTC.

CDR3 bases: TGTGCCAGCAGTGTTTACTCCGGGGGAGACACTGAAGCTTTCTTT. Residues: CASSVYSGGDTEAFF. V usage is TRBV25-1 and J usage is TRBJ1-1, with D perhaps matching TRBD1 (5 bases). Deletions cut 4 bases from V and 3 bases from J, with 15 bases between. This CDR3 contains 15 residues. Germline V gene lookup returns CDR1 MGHDK and CDR2 SYGVNS.

The genes are TRBV7-2 and TRBJ2-1; D call uncertain. The germline CDR1 and CDR2 sequences are SGHTA and FQGNSA. Trimming took off 6 bases at V and 5 bases at J, with 14 bases between the two ends. The CDR3 runs to 14 residues. The CDR3 DNA reads TGTGCCAGCAGTCGTACGCGCTTAGACAATGAGCAGTTCTTC. Its translation is CASSRTRLDNEQFF.

This clone was detected only a few times. This chain joins TRBV28 and TRBJ2-7; 12 bases align to TRBD1. The CDR3 is 12 residues long. Germline values: CDR1 MDHEN, CDR2 SYDVKM. With 8 bases clipped from V and 7 bases from J, the junction kept 3 bases outside the gene matches. CDR3 coding DNA: TGTGCCAGCGGGACAGGGGGCTTAGAGCAGTACTTC. Residues: CASGTGGLEQYF.

With regard to this clone: One junction end does not reproduce the germline sequence, and a read error may be involved. The rearrangement joins TRBV18 to TRBJ2-7, with 14 bases lining up with TRBD2. CDR1 is KGHSH and CDR2 is LQKENI in the germline V gene. The length of the CDR3 is 14 residues. CDR3 nucleotides: TGTGCCAGCTCAATGGGACTAGCGGGAGACCGTCCAACGTTC. It is translated as CASSMGLAGDRPTF.

The gene calls are TRBV10-3 and TRBJ2-5; 7 bases line up with TRBD1. Germline loops: CDR1 ENHRY, CDR2 SYGVKD. V dropped 3 bases and J dropped 1; count of bases not matched to a gene: 8. The CDR3 has 16 residues. The CDR3 reads CAISESKGAAQETQYF. CDR3 sequence (DNA): TGTGCCATCAGTGAATCGAAGGGGGCAGCCCAAGAGACCCAGTACTTC.

There are a few counts of this clone. V and J are TRBV11-2 and TRBJ1-2; 10 positions match TRBD1. Losses at the gene ends were 3 bases for V and 7 bases for J; bases not matched to a gene: 8. The germline gives CDR1 SGHAT, CDR2 FQNNGV. The CDR3 has 15 amino acids. The CDR3 coding sequence is TGTGCCAGCAGCTTCGGGACAGGGGTTATCGGTGGCTACACCTTC. It encodes CASSFGTGVIGGYTF.

This clone came up a few times. A read error may produce the germline difference seen at one junction end. The CDR3 spells CASSARGTSGGAYIF. CDR3 nucleotide sequence: TGTGCCAGCAGCGCGAGGGGGACTAGCGGGGGGGCGTATATCTTC. The V and J genes are TRBV9 and TRBJ2-1; 16 nucleotides line up with TRBD2. CDR3 length: 15 residues. From germline, CDR1 is SGDLS and CDR2 YYNGEE.

This chain joins TRBV2 and TRBJ2-7, with TRBD2 matching 8 bases. The CDR3 covers 14 residues. CDR1 and CDR2 (germline): SNHLY, FYNNEI. Trimming at V came to 6 bases and at J to 4 bases, leaving 8 bases not matched to a gene. The CDR3 DNA sequence: TGTGCCAGCAGGGGGACTAGTTCATTGTACGAGCAGTACTTC. Amino acids: CASRGTSSLYEQYF.

The chain combines TRBV18 with TRBJ1-1; 9 bases match TRBD1. Per germline, CDR1 KGHSH and CDR2 LQKENI. The V and J ends lost 4 bases and 1 base, in that order; junction bases with no gene match: 19. The CDR3 length is 20 residues. CDR3 loop: CASSLHSRAGTGSKNTEAFF. Written as DNA, the CDR3 is TGTGCCAGCTCACTACACTCCAGGGCCGGGACAGGGAGTAAGAACACTGAAGCTTTCTTT. The variable domain in full, completed from reference TRBV18 and TRBJ1-1, reads NAGVMQNPRHLVRRRGQEARLRCSPMKGHSHVYWYRQLPEEGLKFMVYLQKENIIDESGMPKERFSAEFPKEGPSILRIQQVVRGDSAAYFCASSLHSRAGTGSKNTEAFFGQGTRLTVV.

The sample holds one count of this clone. CDR3 sequence: CASSSTGGATNEKLFF. CDR3 sequence (DNA): TGTGCCAGCAGCTCCACAGGGGGCGCAACTAATGAAAAACTGTTTTTT. This chain connects TRBV5-4 to TRBJ1-4; TRBD1 matches 9 bases. CDR1 and CDR2 from the germline V gene are SGHNT and YYREEE (reference sequence). CDR3 size: 16 residues. Trimming took 3 bases from V and 0 from J; bases not matched to a gene: 3.

This clone was seen more than once but under ten times. The rearrangement uses TRBV29-1 and TRBJ1-6, with 10 bases fitting TRBD1. This CDR3 is built from 13 residues. The V and J ends lost 6 bases and 8 bases, in that order; junction bases with no gene match: 4. Germline CDR1 and CDR2: SQVTM and ANQGSEA. CDR3 amino acids: CSVGQGEDSPLHF. As DNA, the CDR3 is TGCAGCGTCGGACAGGGGGAAGATTCACCCCTCCACTTT. The entire variable domain, with the rest obtained from reference TRBV29-1 and TRBJ1-6, is as follows: SAVISQKPSRDICQRGTSLTIQCQVDSQVTMMFWYRQQPGQSLTLIATANQGSEATYESGFVIDKFPISRPNLTFSTLTVSNMSPEDSSIYLCSVGQGEDSPLHFGNGTRLTVT.

Remarks on this clone: The junction does not match germline at one end; this may be a read error. The chain carries TRBV5-1 and TRBJ2-1, with a tentative D call TRBD1 (5 bases). Germline loops: CDR1 SGHRS, CDR2 YFSETQ. This CDR3 contains 14 residues. The CDR3 loop is CASSLGARDNEQFF. The CDR3 DNA follows: TGCGCCAGCAGCTTAGGGGCTAGAGACAATGAACAGTTCTTC.

Of note for this clone: Compared with germline, one end of the junction differs, possibly owing to a read error. This chain joins TRBV30 and TRBJ2-3, with TRBD2 identical over 7 bases. The CDR3 extends over 12 amino acids. The germline CDR1 and CDR2 sequences are GTSNPN and SVGIG (reference sequence). The CDR3, as DNA: TGTGTCTGGTCGCGGGGGACAGATACGCAGTATTTT. Amino acid sequence: CVWSRGTDTQYF.

CDR3 in amino acids: CASSLGTGGFQYF. The CDR3 DNA follows: TGCGCCAGCAGCTTGGGGACAGGGGGTTTTCAGTACTTC. This rearrangement joins TRBV5-1 to TRBJ2-4; 10 nucleotides align to TRBD1. Germline CDR1 is SGHRS and CDR2 is YFSETQ. The CDR3 loop spans 13 amino acids. V shed 0 bases, J shed 11 bases, and the junction held 2 bases outside the gene matches.

J is TRBJ2-7 and V is TRBV27; 10 positions match TRBD2. Germline V gene sequence: CDR1 MNHEY, CDR2 SMNVEV (reference sequence). The CDR3 runs to 15 residues. The V gene end was trimmed by 6 bases and the J gene end by 2 bases; junction bases not matched to a gene: 7. This CDR3 is CASRIGLAVAYEQYF. DNA for the CDR3: TGTGCCAGCAGGATCGGACTAGCGGTTGCCTACGAGCAGTACTTC.

The rearrangement uses TRBV19 and TRBJ1-5; 7 bases align to TRBD1. The germline gives CDR1 LNHDA, CDR2 SQIVND (reference sequence). The CDR3 length is 13 residues. J was trimmed by 4 bases and V by 11 bases; bases with no gene match: 8. The CDR3 region is CAAGGLGNQPQHF. CDR3 bases: TGTGCCGCAGGGGGATTAGGAAATCAGCCCCAGCATTTT.

This clone was seen a handful of times. The rearrangement uses TRBV7-2 and TRBJ2-1; 9 bases match TRBD1. Per the germline V gene, CDR1 is SGHTA and CDR2 is FQGNSA. Unmatched junction bases numbered 4, after V lost 1 base and J lost 3 bases. The CDR3 covers 16 residues. The CDR3 is CASSLVGQGLYNEQFF. The CDR3 DNA is TGTGCCAGCAGCTTAGTGGGACAGGGCCTCTACAATGAGCAGTTCTTC.

The J gene is TRBJ1-5, the V gene TRBV7-9; 9 bases map to TRBD1. V dropped 1 base and J dropped 4; count of bases not matched to a gene: 2. Germline lookup yields CDR1 SEHNR and CDR2 FQNEAQ (reference sequence). This CDR3 spans 15 amino acids. CDR3 coding DNA: TGTGCCAGCAGCTTAGGGACAGGGGTTAATCAGCCCCAGCATTTT. Translating gives CASSLGTGVNQPQHF.

The rearrangement links TRBV12-5 to TRBJ2-3; 12 bases line up with TRBD2. Germline trimming cut 5 bases from V and 0 bases from J; bases unmatched to any gene: 3. This CDR3 spans 16 amino acids. Germline V lookup: CDR1 LGHNT, CDR2 FRNRAP. CDR3 nucleotides: TGTGCTAGTGGTCAGGGGACTAGCGGGAGCACAGATACGCAGTATTTT. Amino acid sequence: CASGQGTSGSTDTQYF. Based on the CDR3 plus reference TRBV12-5 and TRBJ2-3, the full variable domain is DARVTQTPRHKVTEMGQEVTMRCQPILGHNTVFWYRQTMMQGLELLAYFRNRAPLDDSGMPKDRFSAEMPDATLATLKIQPSEPRDSAVYFCASGQGTSGSTDTQYFGPGTRLTVL.

The chain is built from TRBV7-8 and TRBJ1-5, with TRBD1 matching 9 bases. CDR3 size: 14 residues. The junction had 1 base not matched to a gene; V was cut back by 5 bases and J by 2 bases. The V gene's germline CDR1 is SGHVS and CDR2 FQNEAQ. This CDR3 is CASSRTGGNQPQHF. In nucleotides, the CDR3 is TGTGCCAGCAGCCGGACAGGGGGCAATCAGCCCCAGCATTTT.

The chain combines TRBV30 with TRBJ2-7, with a weak D call TRBD2 (6 bases). V gave up 2 bases and J gave up 9 bases, with 14 bases separating them. There are 12 residues in the CDR3. CDR1 and CDR2 from the germline V gene are GTSNPN and SVGIG (reference sequence). The CDR3 spells CAWSPGGLGQYF. In nucleotides, the CDR3 is TGTGCCTGGAGTCCCGGGGGTTTAGGGCAGTACTTC.

V gene TRBV30 combines with J gene TRBJ2-1, with TRBD2 matching over 8 bases. CDR1 and CDR2 from the germline V gene are GTSNPN and SVGIG (reference sequence). The CDR3 loop spans 14 amino acids. Losses at the gene ends were 4 bases for V and 6 bases for J; bases not matched to a gene: 8. The CDR3 coding sequence is TGTGCCTGGAAACCAGCGGGGGCCCTCAATGAGCAGTTCTTC. Residues: CAWKPAGALNEQFF.

This sequence joins TRBV5-6 and TRBJ1-1; 10 bases align to TRBD1. Germline CDR1 reads SGHDT; CDR2 reads YYEEEE. With V trimmed by 6 bases and J by 4 bases, 9 bases remained unmatched. The CDR3 extends over 15 amino acids. The CDR3 reads CASILTGGAGTEAFF. CDR3 DNA sequence: TGTGCCAGCATCCTGACAGGGGGCGCGGGCACTGAAGCTTTCTTT.

A few counts support this clone. The J gene is TRBJ2-5, the V gene TRBV4-1; 9 nucleotides agree with TRBD2. In germline, CDR1 is MGHRA, CDR2 YSYEKL. Trimming removed 0 bases from V and 0 bases from J; junction bases left unmatched: 14. The CDR3 extends over 20 amino acids. Here the CDR3 DNA reads TGCGCCAGCAGCCAAGAAATGGTCAGCGGGGGGCTCGTGTACCAAGAGACCCAGTACTTC. This encodes CASSQEMVSGGLVYQETQYF.

V is TRBV30 and J is TRBJ1-1; 7 bases match TRBD1. CDR1 GTSNPN and CDR2 SVGIG come from the germline V gene (reference sequence). The CDR3 has 13 amino acids. After removal of 4 bases from V and 4 bases from J, the junction contained 6 bases not matched to a gene. This chain's CDR3 is CAWKHAGGTEAFF. Here the CDR3 DNA reads TGTGCCTGGAAGCACGCAGGGGGCACTGAAGCTTTCTTT.

A few counts support this clone. CDR3 nucleotides: TGTGCCAGCAGTTACAGGGGGCACACTGAAGCTTTCTTT. Translation gives CASSYRGHTEAFF. The chain carries TRBV6-5 and TRBJ1-1; TRBD1 matches at 7 bases. The CDR3 has 13 amino acids. V gave up 2 bases and J gave up 3 bases; unmatched junction bases: 0. Per germline, CDR1 MNHEY and CDR2 SVGAGI.

The V gene is TRBV19, the J gene TRBJ2-7; 10 bases fit TRBD2. From germline, CDR1 is LNHDA and CDR2 SQIVND (reference sequence). Trimming removed 0 bases from V and 4 bases from J; junction bases left unmatched: 3. The CDR3 is 15 amino acids. In DNA form, the CDR3 reads TGTGCCAGTAGTATAGATCGGACTAGCGGTTACGAGCAGTACTTC. Encoded protein: CASSIDRTSGYEQYF.

This sequence joins TRBV5-4 and TRBJ2-1; D is possibly TRBD1 (6 bases). CDR1 and CDR2 from the germline V gene are SGHNT and YYREEE (reference sequence). With 4 bases removed from V and 8 bases from J, the gap between germline ends came to 10 bases. The CDR3 totals 12 residues. Here the CDR3 DNA reads TGTGCCAGCAGCGAGAACAGGGATGAGCAGTTCTTC. This translates into CASSENRDEQFF. Using reference TRBV5-4 and TRBJ2-1 for the parts outside the CDR3, the full variable domain is ETGVTQSPTHLIKTRGQQVTLRCSSQSGHNTVSWYQQALGQGPQFIFQYYREEENGRGNFPPRFSGLQFPNYSSELNVNALELDDSALYLCASSENRDEQFFGPGTRLTVL.

This clone has only a few counts. The chain joins TRBV11-2 to TRBJ2-1; the match to TRBD1 covers 7 bases. The germline V gene has CDR1 SGHAT and CDR2 FQNNGV. J lost 8 bases, V lost 6 bases, and 16 bases had no gene match. This CDR3 is 16 amino acids long. The CDR3, as DNA: TGTGCCAGCAGGGCCGCCGGCAGGGGGAACGGGCATGAGCAGTTCTTC. Its translation is CASRAAGRGNGHEQFF.

The chain links TRBV7-9 to TRBJ2-1; D is ambiguous. Trimming stripped 4 bases from V and 7 bases from J, with 14 bases between. CDR3 length equals 14 residues. Germline CDR1 SEHNR, CDR2 FQNEAQ (reference sequence). The CDR3 sequence is CASSSELRNNEQFF. CDR3 DNA sequence: TGTGCCAGCAGCTCGGAGCTACGGAATAATGAGCAGTTCTTC.